The sequence of this T cell receptor (beta chain) was determined in a study of T cell clonality in common variable immunodeficiency. Whole-study findings and limits: CVID subjects had higher TCRbeta clonality than healthy controls, most marked in about a third. Reportedly, TCR beta sequences from common variable immunodeficiency showed fewer deletions and N-nucleotide insertions.

This clone was counted only a few times. Its antigen is unidentified. The CDR3 goes on 3 residues after the read ends, and that part is filled in from the germline J gene. Control and CVID samples contributed equal amounts of genomic DNA. Sequencing used immunoSEQ multiplex PCR; TCRdb keeps in-frame clones, though not all of them. The sample was found to contain about 28,000 clones, and every one recurs. The junction had 5 bases not matched to a gene; V was cut back by 0 bases and J by 3 bases. Germline assignment: CDR1 SGHVS and CDR2 FQNEAQ. This CDR3 region has 15 residues. Source material: peripheral blood mononuclear cells. This TCR was recovered from a human donor with common variable immunodeficiency. This rearrangement joins TRBV7-8 to TRBJ2-7; 7 nucleotides agree with TRBD1. CDR3 residues: CASSLAPGQVYEQYF. Partial CDR3 DNA: TGTGCCAGCAGCTTAGCCCCCGGACAGGTCTACGAG.